This entry features one T cell receptor (beta chain) sequence. The target antigen is unknown. Germline loops: CDR1 SGHVS, CDR2 FNYEAQ. The CDR3 sequence is 17 residues long. With V trimmed by 5 bases and J by 3 bases, 9 bases remained unmatched. The sample belongs to a study of shared clonotypes between healthy human individuals. The study, taken as a whole, reports: Estimated clonotype richness was generally higher in naive than memory subsets.

Naivety among CD8 cells was defined by CD45RO negativity and positive CCR7 selection, thereby excluding terminally differentiated effector memory CD45RA+ cells. Adult Caucasians living in Nashville, Tennessee made up all of the donors. Sequenced by immunoSEQ multiplex PCR; TCRdb stores in-frame clones only, minus some. The table shows 550,000 to 600,000 clones, with about 98% occurring only once. J is TRBJ2-6 and V is TRBV7-6, with 8 positions matching TRBD1. The source material was naive CD8+ T cells sorted from blood. The sequence came from a man aged 25 to 40 in good health. CDR3 nucleotides: TGTGCCAGCAGCCCCCGGACAGGGATGGGTGGGGCCAACGTCCTGACTTTC. Protein product: CASSPRTGMGGANVLTF.